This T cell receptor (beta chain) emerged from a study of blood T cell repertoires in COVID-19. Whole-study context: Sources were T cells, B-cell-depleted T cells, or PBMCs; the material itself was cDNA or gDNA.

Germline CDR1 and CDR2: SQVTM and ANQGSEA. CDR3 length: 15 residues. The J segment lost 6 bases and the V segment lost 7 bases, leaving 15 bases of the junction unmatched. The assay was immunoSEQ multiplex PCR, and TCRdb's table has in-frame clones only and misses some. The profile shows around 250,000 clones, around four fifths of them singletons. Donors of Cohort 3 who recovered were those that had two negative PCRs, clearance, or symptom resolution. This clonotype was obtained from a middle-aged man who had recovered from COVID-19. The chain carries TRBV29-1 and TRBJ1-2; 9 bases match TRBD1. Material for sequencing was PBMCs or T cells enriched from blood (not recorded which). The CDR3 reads CSATMGGTGTHGYTF. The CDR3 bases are TGCAGCGCCACCATGGGTGGGACAGGGACCCATGGCTACACCTTC.